This T cell receptor (beta chain) was sequenced during a study of T cells in Graves' hyperthyroidism and ophthalmopathy. When ophthalmopathy did not progress within 18 months, Graves' hyperthyroidism was considered stable. Aged 18 to 65, the patients had hyperthyroidism that was newly diagnosed and had lasted under 2 months. The CDR3 runs 15 residues. Germline CDR1 and CDR2: SGDLS and YYNGEE. V gave up 0 bases and J gave up 6 bases; unmatched junction bases: 3. There were TCR beta CDR3 regions amplified from RNA transcripts. The HTBI primer set was used in a first-round RT-PCR of the TCR CDR3. Using its own MiXCR run on the multiplex PCR reads, TCRdb lists one record per CDR3 protein. In the table there are about 610,000 distinct CDR3 sequences, about half of which are singletons. This clonotype was detected only a few times.

This chain uses TRBV9 with TRBJ2-1, with TRBD1 matching over 10 bases. Sequencing was done on a sample of peripheral blood or thyroid tissue (not recorded which). The TCR was taken from a woman aged 18-29 years with Graves' hyperthyroidism. The DNA for the CDR3 is TGTGCCAGCAGCGTAGTCGGACAGGGGGGCAATGAGCAGTTCTTC. Its translation: CASSVVGQGGNEQFF.